This T cell receptor (beta chain) came from a study of resident and recirculating memory T cells in vitiligo (dated by TCRdb to 2017 to 2018). Notes on the research overall: The study took epidermis from shave biopsies of two lesional and two nonlesional sites, plus PBMCs, from each of 3 stable vitiligo patients for TCR beta sequencing. Human TCR beta sequencing was used to test whether specific clones in lesional vitiligo skin differed from clones in nonlesional skin and blood.

Vitiligo was considered stable when no change in lesions had been observed over the previous 6 months. To qualify as stable, patients additionally needed to show no confetti depigmentation, which is a clinical sign of active vitiligo. Any patient who had received treatment in the previous three months was excluded. Without any cell sorting, samples were homogenized immediately before genomic DNA was extracted using the Qiagen DNeasy Blood & Tissue Kit. The epidermis was separated from the dermis using 50 to 65 mg/mL Dispase II for 1 hour at 37 degrees C and was subsequently flash-frozen. The germline V gene (reference sequence) provides CDR1 MNHEY and CDR2 SMNVEV. Measured from the cysteine to the phenylalanine, the CDR3 is 14 residues long. Only CDR3 DNA remains: 42 bases, in frame from the first base. V and J are truncated by 6 bases and 3 bases respectively, leaving an intervening sequence of 14 bases.

In this sample, this clone turned up a few times. Its antigen remains undetermined. Base qualities are missing; no much larger clone stands one base away. TCR beta chains were amplified from genomic DNA using the immunoSEQ hsTCRB kit. Sequencing of TCR beta libraries was performed on an Illumina MiSeq instrument by the immunoSEQ service. The study's processing was this. Analysis of the repertoire data was performed with the immunoSEQ Analyzer. The clones in this table, taken by TCRdb from immuneACCESS, are in-frame only. Not every clone is retained; where verified, under half of the shortfall comes from an unresolved V gene, and the cause of the rest is unknown. For V, J and clone size, that table is used; D and trimming come from the DNA. For this sample there are roughly 300 clones; around 75% appear just once. The ten largest clonotypes hold roughly a tenth of the sample. Study-wide findings and limitations: No single dominant TCR clone was found, and clonality differed from one vitiligo lesion to another. Mechanistic studies in the future are needed to assess how much the detected T cell clones and the human Trm pools versus Tcm pools each contribute. Because TCR sequences were not shared across biopsy sites or across patients, the findings suggest that different lesions are infiltrated by different T cell clones, a pattern described as private specificity. By overlap and correlation analysis, no significant repertoire overlap was shown between biopsies, even within a single patient, except for each lesion compared with itself.

The receptor was isolated from a male donor with vitiligo. The sample was lesional skin. The sample's cell subset or site, from its label and the paper: depigmented vitiligo lesion skin. This receptor chain uses TRBV27 and TRBJ1-2; no D gene can be assigned with confidence. The CDR3 reads as follows: CASSPKAAYYGYTF. The nucleotide sequence reads as follows: TGTGCCAGCAGCCCTAAGGCGGCTTACTATGGCTACACCTTC.